This T cell receptor beta chain was sequenced during a study of blood T cell repertoires in COVID-19. Study information: PBMCs, B-cell-depleted T cells, or T cells were the source of the cDNA or gDNA that made up the material.

The CDR3 is 16 residues long. The V and J ends lost 4 bases and 0 bases respectively, with 15 bases between them. Germline assignment: CDR1 SGHAT and CDR2 FQNNGV. As originally analysed: Nucleated cell counts were estimated from reference gene primer amplification. TCRdb keeps only in-frame clones here, not all; method: immunoSEQ multiplex PCR. D and trimming come from the DNA, and the V and J calls and clone size come from that table. This table has approximately 50,000 clones, approximately 80% appearing once. Sequencing was done on a sample of peripheral blood. The chain has TRBV11-2 and TRBJ2-5, with D possibly TRBD2 on 7 matching bases. This TCR was sampled from an older man with active COVID-19. The CDR3 reads CASSYRAGAYQETQYF. In DNA form, the CDR3 reads TGTGCCAGCAGCTACCGGGCGGGGGCGTACCAAGAGACCCAGTACTTC.